These T cell receptor beta chains were read from a single sample in a study of T-cell memory formation after mild COVID-19. TCRdb re-derived calls from the 5' RACE reads in MiXCR, one entry per CDR3 protein. The table records 400,000 to 500,000 distinct CDR3 sequences, around 20% of them present only once. The sequenced sample was PBMCs or a T cell subset sorted from them (not recorded which). All receptors come from an adult woman who had mild COVID-19 (a few samples of this study predate the infection). Cell type and time point are not known. CDR3s include the opening cysteine and the closing phenylalanine or tryptophan. Each record gives: J gene, D gene, V gene, clone size, CDR3 DNA, CDR3 protein. The D gene is left open where the match is weak. Expanded clones get a size class; other rows say once, few or many, or leave the size out.

TRBJ1-1	-	TRBV5-1	-	TGCGCCAGCAGCCTAAACACAGGGACTGAAGCTTTCTTT	CASSLNTGTEAFF
TRBJ2-2	-	TRBV24-1	-	TGTGCCACCAGTGGGGATAACGGGGAGCTGTTTTTT	CATSGDNGELFF
TRBJ2-3	-	TRBV18	few	TGTGCCAGCTCCCGCCCGGAAAGCGGATTCCGCACAGATACGCAGTATTTT	CASSRPESGFRTDTQYF
TRBJ1-5	-	TRBV12-3/TRBV12-4	few	TGTGCCAGCAGATCCGGGCTCAGGGGCAATCAGCCCCAGCATTTT	CASRSGLRGNQPQHF
TRBJ2-7	-	TRBV7-2	few	TGTGCCAGCAGCTTAAGCTTGGGGGACGAGCAGTACTTC	CASSLSLGDEQYF
TRBJ2-1	-	TRBV6-6	-	TGTGCCAGCAGTAACGCCGTCCTGTCCGGTGAGCAGTTCTTC	CASSNAVLSGEQFF
TRBJ2-1	TRBD2	TRBV7-6	few	TGTGCCAGCAGCTTAAGACTAGCGGGAAGGAATGAGCAGTTCTTC	CASSLRLAGRNEQFF
TRBJ2-5	TRBD1	TRBV7-2	-	TGTGCCAGCAGCAGGGACAGGGGAAAAGGAGAGACCCAGTACTTC	CASSRDRGKGETQYF
TRBJ2-7	TRBD1	TRBV10-3	few	TGTGCCATTTGGGACAGGGGCCACGAGCAGTACTTC	CAIWDRGHEQYF
TRBJ2-1	TRBD2	TRBV5-1	-	TGCGCCAGCAGCCCTAGGACTAGCGAGGACAATGAGCAGTTCTTC	CASSPRTSEDNEQFF
TRBJ2-1	-	TRBV6-6	-	TGTGCCAGCAGGCGGGACAGCTCCTACAATGAGCAGTTCTTC	CASRRDSSYNEQFF
TRBJ1-1	-	TRBV12-3/TRBV12-4	-	TGTGCCAGCAGTTTTCGGGACGTAGGCACTGAAGCTTTCTTT	CASSFRDVGTEAFF
TRBJ2-3	TRBD2	TRBV7-2	-	TGTGCCAGCAGCGTCGGACTAGCGGGAGATACGCAGTATTTT	CASSVGLAGDTQYF
TRBJ2-1	TRBD2	TRBV5-1	few	TGCGCCAGCAGCTTACTAGCGGGGAGGGAGCAGTTCTTC	CASSLLAGREQFF
TRBJ2-5	TRBD2	TRBV2	-	TGTGCCAGCAGGAAGGGACTAGCGGGGGCCGGAGGGGAGACCCAGTACTTC	CASRKGLAGAGGETQYF
TRBJ2-1	TRBD1	TRBV7-9	-	TGTGCCAGCAGAGACGGGACAGTCCAGTATGAGCAGTTCTTC	CASRDGTVQYEQFF
TRBJ2-1	TRBD2	TRBV6-4	many	TGTGCCAGCAGTGACTCGGGACTAGATAGCAATGAGCAGTTCTTC	CASSDSGLDSNEQFF
TRBJ2-2	-	TRBV4-3	few	TGCGCCAGCTCCACCATCGCGTCCGCGAACACCGGGGAGCTGTTTTTT	CASSTIASANTGELFF
TRBJ2-3	-	TRBV20-1	-	TGCAGTGCTTCCAAGGAGGCGGCATCCCCAGATACGCAGTATTTT	CSASKEAASPDTQYF
TRBJ2-3	-	TRBV6-5	few	TGTGCCAGCAGTTCCGCGGGTTGGGCAGATACGCAGTATTTT	CASSSAGWADTQYF
TRBJ2-1	TRBD2	TRBV6-5	few	TGTGCCAGCAGTTATGGACTAGCGACCAACAATGAGCAGTTCTTC	CASSYGLATNNEQFF
TRBJ2-5	TRBD1	TRBV3-1	-	TGTGCCAGCAGCCTCAAACAGGGGGTTTCGATCGGAGAGACCCAGTACTTC	CASSLKQGVSIGETQYF
TRBJ2-7	TRBD2	TRBV27	-	TGTGCCAGCAGTTTAGTAGCGGGGATATACGAGCAGTACTTC	CASSLVAGIYEQYF
TRBJ2-7	TRBD2	TRBV6-2/TRBV6-3	many	TGTGCTAGCGGGAGAAGCTCCTACGAGCAGTACTTC	CASGRSSYEQYF
TRBJ2-2	TRBD2	TRBV7-2	-	TGTGCCAGCAGCTTAGCCCTAGGACTAGCGGAGCGAACCGGGGAGCTGTTTTTT	CASSLALGLAERTGELFF
TRBJ1-1	-	TRBV5-1	many	TGCGCCAGCCGAGTCGATCAGAACACTGAAGCTTTCTTT	CASRVDQNTEAFF
TRBJ2-1	-	TRBV12-3/TRBV12-4	few	TGTGCCAGCAGTCTACCCCGGGGGCGGCAGTTCTTC	CASSLPRGRQFF
TRBJ2-2	TRBD1	TRBV6-5	-	TGTGCCAGCAGTCTCTCATCACAGGGGACCGGGGAGCTGTTTTTT	CASSLSSQGTGELFF
TRBJ2-5	-	TRBV5-6	few	TGTGCCAGCAGCTTGGCTTCGTACAGTCAAGAGACCCAGTACTTC	CASSLASYSQETQYF
TRBJ2-3	-	TRBV12-5	few	TGTGCTAGTGGTCACCACCCAGATACGCAGTATTTT	CASGHHPDTQYF
TRBJ2-1	TRBD2	TRBV11-2	-	TGTGCCAGCAGCCCCAATCTAGCGGGGGGCTACAATGAGCAGTTCTTC	CASSPNLAGGYNEQFF
TRBJ1-2	TRBD1	TRBV5-5	-	TGTGCCAGCAGCACTGGACAGGGGACTAACTATGGCTACACCTTC	CASSTGQGTNYGYTF
TRBJ1-1	TRBD1	TRBV7-9	-	TGTGCCAGCAGCTTACCTGACAGGGGGGACACTGAAGCTTTCTTT	CASSLPDRGDTEAFF
TRBJ1-2	-	TRBV6-2/TRBV6-3	-	TGTGCCAGCAGTTACTCGGCCAGGGTAGGCGATGGCTACACCTTC	CASSYSARVGDGYTF
TRBJ2-7	-	TRBV7-9	-	TGTGCCTCAGCGTACTACAGGGACGAGCAGTACTTC	CASAYYRDEQYF
TRBJ1-1	-	TRBV6-1	few	TGTGCCAGCTACTCGGTCGGGAACACTGAAGCTTTCTTT	CASYSVGNTEAFF
TRBJ2-7	TRBD1	TRBV12-3/TRBV12-4	-	TGTGCCAGCAGTTTGGGACAGGGCCCATACTACGAGCAGTACTTC	CASSLGQGPYYEQYF
TRBJ2-7	TRBD2	TRBV5-1	-	TGCGCCAGCAGCACCCTGGGGGCGGGAGGGCCGGACGAGCAGTACTTC	CASSTLGAGGPDEQYF
TRBJ1-5	-	TRBV7-9	-	TGTGCCAGCGCTCAACAGGGCTGGGATCAGCCCCAGCATTTT	CASAQQGWDQPQHF
TRBJ2-7	TRBD2	TRBV19	few	TGTGCCAGTAGTAGTTCTAGCGGGAGGAACTACGAGCAGTACTTC	CASSSSSGRNYEQYF
TRBJ2-7	TRBD2	TRBV29-1	-	TGCAGCGTTGAAGTGGGACTAACCTACGAGCAGTACTTC	CSVEVGLTYEQYF
TRBJ1-2	-	TRBV5-1	-	TGCGCCAGCAGCACAGGCGGACAGAAAGGGAGAGGCTATGGCTACACCTTC	CASSTGGQKGRGYGYTF
TRBJ1-5	-	TRBV12-5	few	TGTGCTAGTGGTTTAGGACACCCGGGCAATCAGCCCCAGCATTTT	CASGLGHPGNQPQHF
TRBJ2-3	-	TRBV7-2	few	TGTGCCAGCAGCACTGGGGGGGCTCGGTGGACGCAGTATTTT	CASSTGGARWTQYF
TRBJ2-1	TRBD1	TRBV18	few	TGTGCCAGCTCACAAAGACAGGGGGCTTATGGAACCAATTACAATGAGCAGTTCTTC	CASSQRQGAYGTNYNEQFF
TRBJ2-7	-	TRBV7-3	few	TGTGCCAGCAGTGTAACAGGGCTTTCGGGGTACGAGCAGTACTTC	CASSVTGLSGYEQYF
TRBJ2-5	TRBD2	TRBV7-2	-	TGTGCCAGCAGTCGGGGGGGGACCGAAGAGACCCAGTACTTC	CASSRGGTEETQYF
TRBJ2-1	TRBD2	TRBV9	-	TGTGCCAGCAGCGTAGCAGCGGGGGGCTACAATGAGCAGTTCTTC	CASSVAAGGYNEQFF
TRBJ2-7	-	TRBV5-1	-	TGCGCCAGCAACCCAGCCGGGGTCCCGTACGAGCAGTACTTC	CASNPAGVPYEQYF
TRBJ2-5	-	TRBV4-1	-	TGCGCCAGCAGCCAGGAACTGACTCGTCCAGAGACCCAGTACTTC	CASSQELTRPETQYF
TRBJ1-4	-	TRBV4-3	few	TGCGCCAGCAGCCAAGTCTCGGCGTTACAGGCGCCCCTAGGAAAACTGTTTTTT	CASSQVSALQAPLGKLFF
TRBJ1-2	-	TRBV12-3/TRBV12-4	-	TGTGCCAGCAGTTTTGGCAGGGGCGTCTACTATGGCTACACCTTC	CASSFGRGVYYGYTF
TRBJ2-1	TRBD2	TRBV5-1	-	TGCGCCAGCAGCCCGGGGAGGGTTTCCTACAATGAGCAGTTCTTC	CASSPGRVSYNEQFF
TRBJ1-2	-	TRBV18	once	TGTGCCAGCTCCATAAGAGATGGGGCGGATGGCTACACCTTC	CASSIRDGADGYTF
TRBJ2-7	-	TRBV6-6	few	TGTGCCAGCAGGCCGAACAGGGCCAGCTCCTACGAGCAGTACTTC	CASRPNRASSYEQYF
TRBJ2-7	-	TRBV12-3/TRBV12-4	-	TGTGCCAGCAGTTTCGTGCAGGGGGAGGCTAGGAACGAGCAGTACTTC	CASSFVQGEARNEQYF
TRBJ1-2	-	TRBV5-1	-	TGCGCCAGCAGCTCCGGAGGCCAGGGACTGAACTATGGCTACACCTTC	CASSSGGQGLNYGYTF
TRBJ2-2	-	TRBV15	-	TGTGCCACCAGCAGAGATTTTGGGCAGACGAACACCGGGGAGCTGTTTTTT	CATSRDFGQTNTGELFF